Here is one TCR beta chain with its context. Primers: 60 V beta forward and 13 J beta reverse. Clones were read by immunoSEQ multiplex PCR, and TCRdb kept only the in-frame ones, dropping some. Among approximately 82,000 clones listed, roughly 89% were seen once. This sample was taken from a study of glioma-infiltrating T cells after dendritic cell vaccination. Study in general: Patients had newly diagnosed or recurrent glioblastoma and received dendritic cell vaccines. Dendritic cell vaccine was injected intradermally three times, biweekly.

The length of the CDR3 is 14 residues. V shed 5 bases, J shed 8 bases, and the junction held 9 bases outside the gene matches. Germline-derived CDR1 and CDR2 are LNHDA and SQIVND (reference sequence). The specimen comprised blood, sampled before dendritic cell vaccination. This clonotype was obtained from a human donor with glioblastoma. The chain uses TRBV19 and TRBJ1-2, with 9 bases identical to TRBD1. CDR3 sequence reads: CASSDPGQGLGYTF. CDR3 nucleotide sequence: TGTGCCAGTAGTGACCCGGGACAGGGCTTAGGCTACACCTTC.